Each of the 7 T cell receptor beta chains below was sequenced from the same sample in a study of neurological immune-mediated disorders. TCRdb re-analysed the 5' RACE reads in MiXCR, keeping a single row per CDR3 protein. The sample contains tens of thousands of distinct CDR3 sequences, more than 5% of which appear only once. The specimen sequenced was CD4+ T cells from blood. These receptors all stem from a woman between 40 and 50 years old in good health.

This clonotype was observed many times. The chain uses TRBV9 and TRBJ2-7, with 9 bases aligning to TRBD2. The CDR3 is made up of 13 amino acids. Germline CDR1 SGDLS, CDR2 YYNGEE. V was pared by 7 bases and J by 0 bases, with 2 bases of the junction left unmatched. This CDR3 is CASAGGPSYEQYF. CDR3 bases: TGTGCCAGCGCGGGGGGGCCCTCCTACGAGCAGTACTTC.

This clonotype was counted at least ten times. CDR3 DNA: TGTGCCAGCAGCTTAGAGACCCAGTACTTC. This sequence encodes CASSLETQYF. The chain links TRBV7-2 to TRBJ2-5; unclear D gene. The germline V gene encodes CDR1 SGHTA and CDR2 FQGNSA. Deletions cut 1 base from V and 6 bases from J, with 0 bases between. CDR3 length: 10 residues.

The sample holds many counts of this clonotype. This rearrangement joins TRBV5-1 to TRBJ2-1, with D perhaps matching TRBD2 (5 bases). V was pared by 0 bases and J by 4 bases, with 11 bases between. CDR1 and CDR2 (germline): SGHRS, YFSETQ. CDR3 size: 15 residues. The CDR3 DNA follows: TGCGCCAGCAGCTTGGAGGGAGTTGGTTACAATGAGCAGTTCTTC. Translation: CASSLEGVGYNEQFF.

This clonotype was counted many times. V is TRBV20-1 and J is TRBJ1-5; D is unclear. Per the germline V gene, CDR1 is DFQATT and CDR2 is SNEGSKA (reference sequence). V lost 0 bases and J lost 5, with 5 bases in between. The CDR3 sequence is 12 residues long. The CDR3 here is CSARDVDQPQHF. The CDR3 nucleotides read TGCAGTGCTAGAGATGTGGATCAGCCCCAGCATTTT.

This clonotype was observed at least ten times. V and J are TRBV3-1 and TRBJ1-4; the D gene is possibly TRBD1 (5 bases). The CDR3 is 15 residues long. V was clipped by 4 bases and J by 7 bases, with 16 bases between them. CDR1 LGHDT and CDR2 YNNKEL come from the germline V gene (reference sequence). CDR3 sequence reads: CASSPPTGALEKLFF. The CDR3 DNA sequence: TGTGCCAGCAGCCCGCCTACCGGGGCCCTTGAAAAACTGTTTTTT.

This clonotype showed up many times. V and J are TRBV15 and TRBJ2-5; 7 nucleotides line up with TRBD2. J lost 1 base, V lost 1 base, and 12 bases had no gene match. CDR1 and CDR2 from the germline V gene are LNHNV and YYDKDF (reference sequence). CDR3 length: 18 amino acids. The CDR3 loop reads CATSRVGLRGRAQETQYF. For the CDR3, the DNA is TGTGCCACCAGCAGAGTAGGCCTTCGTGGGAGGGCCCAAGAGACCCAGTACTTC.

This clonotype was observed many times. The chain has TRBV7-2 and TRBJ2-1, with D unclear. This CDR3 has 11 amino acids. Germline V gives CDR1 SGHTA, CDR2 FQGNSA. V dropped 5 bases and J dropped 7 bases, with 6 bases sitting between them. The CDR3 spells CASSLLNEQFF. The DNA for the CDR3 is TGTGCCAGCAGCCTACTAAATGAGCAGTTCTTC.